This T cell receptor beta chain stems from a study of control samples from healthy donors and cancer patients. The germline gives CDR1 SGHTS, CDR2 YDEGEE. The ends lost 2 bases at V and 6 bases at J; junction bases unmatched: 8. The CDR3 is 14 amino acids. The table came from immunoSEQ multiplex PCR; TCRdb's copy has only in-frame clones and leaves some out. The profile shows around 110,000 clones, around 87% of them singletons. The chain carries TRBV5-8 and TRBJ2-7; 7 bases are shared with TRBD2. The clonotype originates from a woman between 50 and 59 years old with colorectal cancer. Sequencing used PBMCs. CDR3 nucleotide sequence: TGTGCCAGCAGCTTTGGGAGACTAGCCAGCGAGCAGTACTTC. This encodes CASSFGRLASEQYF.